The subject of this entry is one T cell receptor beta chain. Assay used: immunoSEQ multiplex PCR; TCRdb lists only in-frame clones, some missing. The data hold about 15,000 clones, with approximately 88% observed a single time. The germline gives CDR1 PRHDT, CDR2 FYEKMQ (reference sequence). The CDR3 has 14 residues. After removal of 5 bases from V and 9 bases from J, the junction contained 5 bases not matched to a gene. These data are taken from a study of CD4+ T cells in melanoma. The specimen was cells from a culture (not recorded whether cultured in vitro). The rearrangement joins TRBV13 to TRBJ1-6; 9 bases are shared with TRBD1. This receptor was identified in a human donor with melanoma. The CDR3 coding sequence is TGTGCCAGCAGCGGCGGGACAGGGTTTTCACCCCTCCACTTT. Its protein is CASSGGTGFSPLHF.